This record looks at one T cell receptor beta chain sequence and its context. Its target is not known. The data derive from a study of graft-versus-host responses after intestinal transplantation. Method: immunoSEQ multiplex PCR; TCRdb's copy keeps in-frame clones and lacks some. In the table there are about 110,000 clones, 90% to 95% of which are singletons. The germline V gene has CDR1 LNHDA and CDR2 SQIVND (reference sequence). The V end was cut by 5 bases, the J end by 2 bases, with 10 bases between. This CDR3 spans 13 amino acids. The V and J genes are TRBV19 and TRBJ2-7; tentatively, D is TRBD1 (6 bases). The sequence derives from a human donor who received an intestinal transplant. Source: unstimulated CD8+ T cells sorted from spleen or lymph node cells, taken before intestinal transplant. CDR3 sequence: CASSRDTTYEQYF. The DNA of the CDR3 is TGTGCCAGTAGTCGGGACACTACCTACGAGCAGTACTTC.